The 10 T cell receptor beta chains given below trace back to one sample, sequenced in a study of graft-versus-host responses after intestinal transplantation. The method was immunoSEQ multiplex PCR; TCRdb's version includes in-frame clones alone and lacks a portion of them. The sample holds about 18,000 clones, more than 80% seen once. The sequencing here drew on PBMCs, taken about 350 days after transplant. The receptors come from a human patient who received an intestinal transplant, so some T cells may come from the graft donor.

The count of this clone is one. This rearrangement joins TRBV7-9 to TRBJ2-7, with TRBD1 matching 7 bases. Per germline, CDR1 SEHNR and CDR2 FQNEAQ (reference sequence). The CDR3 length is 14 residues. J gave up 4 bases and V 5 bases, and 8 bases lay outside the gene matches. The CDR3 protein is CASSHRDRPYEQYF. As DNA, the CDR3 is TGTGCCAGCAGCCACCGGGACAGACCTTACGAGCAGTACTTC.

This clone was observed a single time. The genes are TRBV27 and TRBJ1-2; D gene uncertain. Germline values: CDR1 MNHEY, CDR2 SMNVEV (reference sequence). Trimming took off 2 bases at V and 5 bases at J, with 3 bases between the two ends. The CDR3 loop spans 11 amino acids. DNA of the CDR3: TGTGCCAGCAGTTTACAGTATGGCTACACCTTC. It is translated as CASSLQYGYTF.

The rearrangement uses TRBV27 and TRBJ2-5, with a possible D match to TRBD2 (5 bases). The CDR3 covers 13 residues. The germline gives CDR1 MNHEY, CDR2 SMNVEV (reference sequence). Trimming removed 8 bases from V and 1 base from J, with 11 bases in between. As DNA, the CDR3 is TGTGCCAGCTCGGCGCGGGTCCAAGAGACCCAGTACTTC. Residues: CASSARVQETQYF.

V and J are TRBV6-5 and TRBJ1-3; 8 bases map to TRBD1. V shed 4 bases, J shed 0 bases, and the junction held 5 bases outside the gene matches. CDR1 and CDR2 (germline): MNHEY, SVGAGI. The CDR3 spans 16 residues. The CDR3 DNA reads TGTGCCAGCAGTTTCCCGACAGGGGCCTCTGGAAACACCATATATTTT. Encoded protein: CASSFPTGASGNTIYF.

The chain is built from TRBV5-1 and TRBJ2-1; 7 nucleotides agree with TRBD2. CDR1 is SGHRS and CDR2 is YFSETQ in the germline V gene. The CDR3 spans 12 residues. With V trimmed by 4 bases and J by 7 bases, 2 bases remained unmatched. Here the CDR3 reads CASSGTINEQFF. CDR3 coding DNA: TGCGCCAGCAGCGGGACTATAAATGAGCAGTTCTTC.

This clone appeared a single time. The gene calls are TRBV5-5 and TRBJ2-5; D ambiguous. The DNA end is more similar to TRBJ2-7, so the J call may be wrong. The CDR3 loop spans 16 amino acids. The germline gives CDR1 SGHKS, CDR2 YYEKEE (reference sequence). CDR3 DNA sequence: TGTGCCAGCAGCCACCTACCGGGTGTGGGCTCCTACGAGCAGTACTTC. Translating it yields CASSHLPGVGSYEQYF.

This sequence joins TRBV25-1 and TRBJ1-3; D unclear. Germline assignment: CDR1 MGHDK and CDR2 SYGVNS. CDR3 length: 14 amino acids. V was clipped by 3 bases and J by 4 bases, with 10 bases between them. CDR3 bases: TGTGCCAGCAGTGACGCGTGGTCGGGAAACACCATATATTTT. Translated, it gives CASSDAWSGNTIYF.

V usage is TRBV6-1 and J usage is TRBJ2-1; 10 bases match TRBD2. The CDR3 has 15 residues. The germline gives CDR1 MNHNS, CDR2 SASEGT. V trimming: 7 bases; J trimming: 5 bases; junction bases outside the gene matches: 8. CDR3 loop: CASTRERGGNNEQFF. Written as DNA, the CDR3 is TGTGCCAGCACAAGGGAGCGGGGGGGAAACAATGAGCAGTTCTTC.

This sequence joins TRBV7-9 and TRBJ1-2, with unresolved D. The CDR3 loop spans 16 amino acids. Germline V CDR1 and CDR2: SEHNR, FQNEAQ (reference sequence). V lost 3 bases, J lost 3 bases, and 17 bases lay in between. The CDR3 protein is CASSFSDTAFDYGYTF. In DNA, the CDR3 is TGTGCCAGCAGCTTCTCTGACACCGCCTTTGACTATGGCTACACCTTC.

V is TRBV5-4 and J is TRBJ1-4; 9 bases match TRBD1. Germline trimming cut 7 bases from V and 6 bases from J; bases unmatched to any gene: 10. The CDR3 is made up of 15 amino acids. Germline V gene sequence: CDR1 SGHNT, CDR2 YYREEE (reference sequence). The CDR3 loop is CASRPGGQGHEKLFF. CDR3 nucleotide sequence: TGTGCCAGCCGCCCGGGAGGACAGGGGCATGAAAAACTGTTTTTT.